The 9 T cell receptor beta chains reported below all come from one sample, sequenced in a study of human T cells and chemical hapten exposure. From the RACE reads, TCRdb called clonotypes with MiXCR, one entry per CDR3 protein. The sample lists around 60,000 distinct CDR3 sequences, around 7% seen once, with around 1.6% in the top ten. Time point defined: pre-sensitization, week 0. Treatment meaning: therapeutic diphenylcyclopropenone sensitization with weekly scalp DPC. Sequencing used whole blood, obtained in connection with sensitization to the hapten diphenylcyclopropenone (DPC). The receptor source for this set is a woman aged 25 to 39 with alopecia areata. Some clones in this sample may be carry-over from other donors' samples.

V gene TRBV5-4 combines with J gene TRBJ2-7; D is unresolved. The CDR3 sequence is 12 residues long. Germline assignment: CDR1 SGHNT and CDR2 YYREEE (reference sequence). V was shortened by 0 bases and J by 4 bases, with 5 bases between the two germline ends. This chain's CDR3 is CASSLDLYEQYF. CDR3 sequence (DNA): TGTGCCAGCAGCTTGGACCTGTACGAGCAGTACTTC.

This clonotype was observed at least ten times. The rearrangement joins TRBV20-1 to TRBJ1-5; maybe TRBD1 (6 bases). The CDR3 is made up of 17 amino acids. V was clipped by 5 bases and J by 4 bases, with 24 bases between them. The germline gives CDR1 DFQATT, CDR2 SNEGSKA (reference sequence). Here the CDR3 DNA reads TGCAGTGCTGGAACGGGGGGGCGCCTCCTCCCGAATCAGCCCCAGCATTTT. It codes for CSAGTGGRLLPNQPQHF.

The chain couples TRBV7-8 to TRBJ1-4, with TRBD1 matching 8 bases. This CDR3 spans 16 amino acids. Germline V gene data show CDR1 as SGHVS and CDR2 as FQNEAQ. V gave up 5 bases and J gave up 6 bases; unmatched junction bases: 11. The CDR3 coding sequence is TGTGCCAGCAGCGTCACGACCGGGACAGGCCATGAAAAACTGTTTTTT. Translated, it gives CASSVTTGTGHEKLFF. Drawing the rest from reference TRBV7-8 and TRBJ1-4, the complete variable domain is GAGVSQSPRYKVAKRGQDVALRCDPISGHVSLFWYQQALGQGPEFLTYFQNEAQLDKSGLPSDRFFAERPEGSVSTLKIQRTQQEDSAVYLCASSVTTGTGHEKLFFGSGTQLSVL.

This clonotype has at least ten counts. The V call is TRBV20-1, the J call TRBJ1-1, with TRBD1 identical over 11 bases. Germline loops: CDR1 DFQATT, CDR2 SNEGSKA (reference sequence). The CDR3 has 14 residues. The J segment lost 0 bases and the V segment lost 3 bases, leaving 0 bases of the junction unmatched. The CDR3 sequence: CSARGQGVNTEAFF. The DNA of the CDR3 is TGCAGTGCTAGGGGACAGGGGGTGAACACTGAAGCTTTCTTT.

This clonotype was counted a few times. V and J are TRBV14 and TRBJ1-1; D call uncertain. The CDR3 has 16 amino acids. The V end was cut by 6 bases, the J end by 1 base, with 18 bases between. Germline V gene sequence: CDR1 SGHDN, CDR2 FVKESK. The DNA for the CDR3 is TGTGCCAGCAGTTCAAATCGAGAGGGATGGAACACTGAAGCTTTCTTT. Protein: CASSSNREGWNTEAFF.

The rearrangement uses TRBV7-9 and TRBJ1-6; a weak D match, TRBD1 (5 bases). The CDR3 spans 14 residues. CDR1 SEHNR and CDR2 FQNEAQ come from the germline V gene (reference sequence). Trimming removed 5 bases from V and 6 bases from J, with 11 bases in between. The CDR3 nucleotides are TGTGCCAGCAGCAGGGGATATAGTAATTCACCCCTCCACTTT. The encoded protein is CASSRGYSNSPLHF. The entire variable domain, with the rest obtained from reference TRBV7-9 and TRBJ1-6, is as follows: DTGVSQNPRHKITKRGQNVTFRCDPISEHNRLYWYRQTLGQGPEFLTYFQNEAQLEKSRLLSDRFSAERPKGSFSTLEIQRTEQGDSAMYLCASSRGYSNSPLHFGNGTRLTVT.

This clonotype came up many times. V is TRBV6-2 or TRBV6-3 and J is TRBJ2-3; 8 nucleotides match TRBD2. Germline V gives CDR1 MNHEY, CDR2 SVGEGT. V gave up 2 bases and J gave up 0 bases; unmatched junction bases: 13. The CDR3 runs 19 residues. The CDR3 bases are TGTGCCAGCAGTTACCTTATTCTCTGGACTAGCAAGAGCACAGATACGCAGTATTTT. Protein sequence: CASSYLILWTSKSTDTQYF.

At least ten counts were recorded for this clonotype. The V gene is TRBV2, the J gene TRBJ2-1, with D tentatively TRBD2 (6 bases). V was pared by 1 base and J by 6 bases, with 22 bases between. In germline, CDR1 is SNHLY, CDR2 FYNNEI. This CDR3 is built from 18 residues. The CDR3 protein is CASSEGRGRWGVSNEQFF. The CDR3 DNA reads TGTGCCAGCAGTGAAGGTAGAGGGAGGTGGGGAGTCTCCAATGAGCAGTTCTTC.

This clonotype was recorded a few times. The chain couples TRBV29-1 to TRBJ2-7; D may be TRBD2 (6 bases). The V gene lost 4 bases and the J gene lost 4 bases, with 14 bases spanning the gap. Per germline, CDR1 SQVTM and CDR2 ANQGSEA. This CDR3 region has 13 residues. The CDR3 DNA sequence: TGCAGCGTTGCCGGGGGTAGCTATTACGAGCAGTACTTC. This sequence encodes CSVAGGSYYEQYF.